A single sample is the source of the 6 T cell receptor beta chains below, sequenced in a study of T cell changes during pregnancy in multiple sclerosis. The method was immunoSEQ multiplex PCR; TCRdb's version includes in-frame clones alone and lacks a portion of them. The sample has tens of thousands of clones, around 90% seen once. The sample was CD8+ T cells from peripheral blood mononuclear cells, taken before pregnancy. These receptors were taken from a female donor with multiple sclerosis, enrolled in a pregnancy study.

The genes are TRBV5-8 and TRBJ1-1, with a possible D match to TRBD1 (6 bases). Germline V gives CDR1 SGHTS, CDR2 YDEGEE. V was clipped by 0 bases and J by 4 bases, with 10 bases between them. The CDR3 spans 14 residues. The CDR3 sequence is CASSLVAGATEAFF. The CDR3, as DNA: TGTGCCAGCAGCTTGGTGGCAGGGGCCACTGAAGCTTTCTTT.

The chain couples TRBV2 to TRBJ2-5, with TRBD2 matching over 12 bases. V shed 3 bases, J shed 5 bases, and the junction held 10 bases outside the gene matches. The CDR3 has 17 residues. Germline V lookup: CDR1 SNHLY, CDR2 FYNNEI. This CDR3 is CASSEDVLAGGLETQYF. Here the CDR3 DNA reads TGTGCCAGCAGTGAGGATGTTCTAGCGGGGGGGCTCGAGACCCAGTACTTC. The full variable domain, its missing parts supplied by reference TRBV2 and TRBJ2-5, is EPEVTQTPSHQVTQMGQEVILRCVPISNHLYFYWYRQILGQKVEFLVSFYNNEISEKSEIFDDQFSVERPDGSNFTLKIRSTKLEDSAMYFCASSEDVLAGGLETQYFGPGTRLLVL.

This chain joins TRBV10-1 and TRBJ2-4; D might be TRBD1 (6 bases). CDR3 length equals 11 residues. V was trimmed by 10 bases and J by 7 bases, leaving 11 bases between them. Germline V gene data show CDR1 as WNHNN and CDR2 as SYGVQD (reference sequence). The DNA for the CDR3 is TGCGCCACCGGGCAGGGGAACATTCAGTACTTC. This codes for CATGQGNIQYF.

V gene TRBV20-1 combines with J gene TRBJ2-7; no firm D call. This CDR3 region has 11 residues. Germline lookup yields CDR1 DFQATT and CDR2 SNEGSKA (reference sequence). Between the trimmed V and J ends, which lost 0 bases and 6 bases, there was a span of 6 bases. CDR3 region: CSARDFSEQYF. The CDR3 DNA is TGCAGTGCTAGAGATTTCAGCGAGCAGTACTTC.

This rearrangement joins TRBV19 to TRBJ2-1, with a tentative D call TRBD2 (6 bases). The CDR3 sequence is 16 residues long. Germline V gives CDR1 LNHDA, CDR2 SQIVND (reference sequence). Trimming shortened V by 3 bases and J by 4 bases, and 16 bases separated the two germline ends. For the CDR3, the DNA is TGTGCCAGTAGTATTTGGTTCTCGGGGGAGTACAATGAGCAGTTCTTC. This sequence encodes CASSIWFSGEYNEQFF.

In DNA, the CDR3 is TGCGCCAGCAGCCAAGACCCGTACGAGCAGTACTTC. Its protein is CASSQDPYEQYF. This rearrangement joins TRBV4-1 to TRBJ2-7; D not certain. V was shortened by 0 bases and J by 4 bases, with 4 bases between the two germline ends. CDR1 is MGHRA and CDR2 is YSYEKL in the germline V gene. This CDR3 spans 12 amino acids.